This T cell receptor (beta chain) is from a study of technical replicates of blood from several donors. The V gene's germline CDR1 is GTSNPN and CDR2 SVGIG (reference sequence). This CDR3 region has 13 residues. V was shortened by 8 bases and J by 4 bases, with 16 bases between the two germline ends. Method: immunoSEQ multiplex PCR; TCRdb's copy keeps in-frame clones and lacks some. The table has about 93,000 clones, 95% seen once. The rearrangement joins TRBV30 to TRBJ2-3; D possibly corresponds to TRBD2 (5 bases). This clonotype was sampled from a human donor in good health. The source material was T cells isolated from PBMCs. The CDR3 region is CALTPSGADTQYF. As DNA, the CDR3 is TGTGCCCTTACCCCCTCCGGGGCAGATACGCAGTATTTT.